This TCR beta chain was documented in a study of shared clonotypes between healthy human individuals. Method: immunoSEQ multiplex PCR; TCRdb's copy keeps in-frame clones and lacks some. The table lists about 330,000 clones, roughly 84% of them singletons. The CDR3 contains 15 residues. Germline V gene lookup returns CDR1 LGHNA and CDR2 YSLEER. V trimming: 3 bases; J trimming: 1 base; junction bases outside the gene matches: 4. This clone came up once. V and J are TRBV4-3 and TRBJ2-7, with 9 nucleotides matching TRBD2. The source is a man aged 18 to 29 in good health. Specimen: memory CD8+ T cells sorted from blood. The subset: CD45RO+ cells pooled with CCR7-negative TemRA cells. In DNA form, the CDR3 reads TGCGCCAGCAGCCACCGCGGGAGGGGTTCCTACGAGCAGTACTTC. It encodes CASSHRGRGSYEQYF.